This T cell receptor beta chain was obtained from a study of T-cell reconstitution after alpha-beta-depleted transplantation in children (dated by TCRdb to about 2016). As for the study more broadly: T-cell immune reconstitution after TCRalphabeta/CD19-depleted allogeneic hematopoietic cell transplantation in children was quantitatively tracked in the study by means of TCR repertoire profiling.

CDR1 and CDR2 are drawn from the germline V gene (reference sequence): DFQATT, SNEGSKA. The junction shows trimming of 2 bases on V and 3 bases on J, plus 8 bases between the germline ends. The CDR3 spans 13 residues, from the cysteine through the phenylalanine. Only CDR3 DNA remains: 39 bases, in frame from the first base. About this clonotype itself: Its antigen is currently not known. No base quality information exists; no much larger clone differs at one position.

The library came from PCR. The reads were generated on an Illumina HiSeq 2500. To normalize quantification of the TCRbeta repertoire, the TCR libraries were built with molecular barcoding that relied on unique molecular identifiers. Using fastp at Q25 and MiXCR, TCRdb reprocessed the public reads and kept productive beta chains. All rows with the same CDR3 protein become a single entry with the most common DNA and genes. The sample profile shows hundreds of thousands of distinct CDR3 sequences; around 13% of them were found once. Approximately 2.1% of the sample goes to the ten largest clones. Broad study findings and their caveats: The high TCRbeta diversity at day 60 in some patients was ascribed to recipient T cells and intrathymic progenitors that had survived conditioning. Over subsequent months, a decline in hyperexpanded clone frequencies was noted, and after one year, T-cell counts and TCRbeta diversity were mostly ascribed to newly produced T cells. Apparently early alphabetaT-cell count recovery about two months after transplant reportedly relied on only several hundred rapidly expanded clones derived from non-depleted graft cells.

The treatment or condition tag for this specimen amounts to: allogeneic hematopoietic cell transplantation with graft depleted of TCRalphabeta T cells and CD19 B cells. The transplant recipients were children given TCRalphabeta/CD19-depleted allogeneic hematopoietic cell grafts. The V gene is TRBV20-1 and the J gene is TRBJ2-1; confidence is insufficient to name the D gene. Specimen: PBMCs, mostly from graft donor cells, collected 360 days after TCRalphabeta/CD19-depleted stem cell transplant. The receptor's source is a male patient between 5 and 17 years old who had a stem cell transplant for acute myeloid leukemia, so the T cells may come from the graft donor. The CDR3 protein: CSARPLSYNEQFF. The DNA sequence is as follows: TGCAGTGCTAGACCCCTGAGCTACAATGAGCAGTTCTTC.